These T cell receptor beta chains were read from a single sample in a study of blood T cell repertoires in COVID-19. Produced via immunoSEQ multiplex PCR; TCRdb's table is partial and in-frame only. This sample carries around 200,000 clones, roughly 88% of them seen once, and the ten largest clones take around 3.3%. Sequencing input: peripheral blood. The source is a man between 60 and 75 years old with acute or convalescent COVID-19. Both conserved end residues are part of each CDR3. The D gene is left open where the match is weak. The size field is filled for only some rows; it gives once, few, many or a size class.

-	15	TRBV10-3	TRBJ2-5	TRBD1	TGTGCCATCAAGAACATGGGACAGACGCAGGAGACCCAGTACTTC	CAIKNMGQTQETQYF
-	14	TRBV5-6	TRBJ1-5	-	TGTGCCAGCAGCGGAGGACAGTTCAATCAGCCCCAGCATTTT	CASSGGQFNQPQHF
-	17	TRBV4-1	TRBJ1-2	-	TGCGCCAGCAGCCCCGAAAAACAGGGAACTTACGGCTATGGCTACACCTTC	CASSPEKQGTYGYGYTF
-	15	TRBV5-1	TRBJ2-7	-	TGCGCCAGCAGCTCCACAGGGCCCCTCTCCTACGAGCAGTACTTC	CASSSTGPLSYEQYF
-	15	TRBV6-1	TRBJ2-7	-	TGTGCCAGCAGTGAAGGTGGCCGAAGCTCCTACGAGCAGTACTTC	CASSEGGRSSYEQYF
-	15	TRBV5-1	TRBJ2-7	TRBD2	TGCGCCAGCAGCTTGGGGTTAGCGGGGATCTACGAGCAGTACTTC	CASSLGLAGIYEQYF
-	13	TRBV27	TRBJ1-1	-	TGTGCCAGCACCCTCCGGGAGAACACTGAAGCTTTCTTT	CASTLRENTEAFF
-	18	TRBV18	TRBJ2-1	TRBD1	TGTGCCAGCTCACAGTCCGTGGGACAGGGGGTCTCCTACAATGAGCAGTTCTTC	CASSQSVGQGVSYNEQFF
-	12	TRBV28	TRBJ2-7	-	TGTGCCAGCTTTAGGGGCCACTACGAGCAGTACTTC	CASFRGHYEQYF
few	15	TRBV6-5	TRBJ1-2	TRBD1	TGTGCCAGCAGTTACGGACAGGGGGCTAACTATGGCTACACCTTC	CASSYGQGANYGYTF
-	14	TRBV14	TRBJ2-1	TRBD1	TGTGCCAGCAGCCAAGGGGACAGGCCCGGTGAGCAGTTCTTC	CASSQGDRPGEQFF
-	15	TRBV19	TRBJ2-1	TRBD2	TGTGCCAGTAGTATTAGCGGGAGCTCCTACAATGAGCAGTTCTTC	CASSISGSSYNEQFF
few	14	TRBV2	TRBJ1-2	TRBD1	TGTGCCAGCAGATTAGGGACAGTGGGGTATGGCTACACCTTC	CASRLGTVGYGYTF
-	15	TRBV5-1	TRBJ2-2	-	TGCGCCAGCAGATTAGGTCCTCGAGGCACCGGGGAGCTGTTTTTT	CASRLGPRGTGELFF
-	16	TRBV7-9	TRBJ2-3	TRBD2	TGTGCCAGCAGCGGCGTAGCGGGAGTTAGCACAGATACGCAGTATTTT	CASSGVAGVSTDTQYF
-	15	TRBV6-6	TRBJ2-7	TRBD1	TGTGCCAGCAGTTACCCAACAGGGGGTATTTTCGAGCAGTACTTC	CASSYPTGGIFEQYF
once	13	TRBV19	TRBJ2-5	TRBD1	TGTGCCAGTAGAGGACAGGTACAAGAGACCCAGTACTTC	CASRGQVQETQYF
-	14	TRBV6-5	TRBJ2-7	-	TGTGCCAGCAGACCAGGGATAAGCTCCTACGAGCAGTACTTC	CASRPGISSYEQYF
-	15	TRBV27	TRBJ1-1	TRBD1	TGTGCCAGCAGTCCCGCAGGGGGCGCGGACACTGAAGCTTTCTTT	CASSPAGGADTEAFF
-	15	TRBV6-2/TRBV6-3	TRBJ2-7	TRBD1	TGTGCCAGCAGCCCCGACAGGGGGTCTACCTACGAGCAGTACTTC	CASSPDRGSTYEQYF
few	13	TRBV10-3	TRBJ1-5	-	TGTGCCATCACTGCAGGGCATGGACAGCCCCAGCATTTT	CAITAGHGQPQHF
-	14	TRBV7-9	TRBJ1-2	-	TGTGCCAGCAGCTTAGGAACAGGGATCTATGGCTACACCTTC	CASSLGTGIYGYTF
few	16	TRBV3-1/TRBV3-2	TRBJ1-3	TRBD1	TGTGCCAGCAGCCAGACGACAGGGGGCTCTGGAAACACCATATATTTT	CASSQTTGGSGNTIYF
-	18	TRBV5-6	TRBJ1-1	-	TGTGCCAGCAGCTCTCTTGGGGCCTCGGGTAGGATGAACACTGAAGCTTTCTTT	CASSSLGASGRMNTEAFF
-	14	TRBV18	TRBJ2-7	-	TGTGCCAGCTCACTATTACAGGGTTCTGGCGAGCAGTACTTC	CASSLLQGSGEQYF
-	12	TRBV7-3	TRBJ2-1	-	TGTGCCAGCAGCTTACGGGGCAATGAGCAGTTCTTC	CASSLRGNEQFF
-	14	TRBV6-2/TRBV6-3	TRBJ1-1	TRBD1	TGTGCCAGCAGTTACCCTCTCACAGGGGTGGGAGCTTTCTTT	CASSYPLTGVGAFF
-	14	TRBV19	TRBJ1-1	TRBD1	TGTGCCAGTAGTATAGGGACAGGGAACACTGAAGCTTTCTTT	CASSIGTGNTEAFF
-	15	TRBV19	TRBJ1-5	TRBD1	TGTGCCAGTAGTGCCCTGCGAGGGGGCGTGCAGCCCCAGCATTTT	CASSALRGGVQPQHF
-	12	TRBV3-1/TRBV3-2	TRBJ2-7	-	TGTGCCAGCAGCCAGAGTGACTACGAGCAGTACTTC	CASSQSDYEQYF
-	16	TRBV7-9	TRBJ2-3	-	TGTGCCAGCAGCTTAGGACTAGGGATTAGCACAGATACGCAGTATTTT	CASSLGLGISTDTQYF
-	13	TRBV24-1	TRBJ1-2	TRBD1	TGTGCCACCAGTGACGCGGGACAGCTTGGCTACACCTTC	CATSDAGQLGYTF
-	12	TRBV10-3	TRBJ2-7	-	TGTGCCACCCAAGCAAACGTCTACGAGCAGTACTTC	CATQANVYEQYF
-	15	TRBV2	TRBJ2-7	-	TGTGCCAGCAGAGGCTACCTCGGGGGGCTGGCCGAGCAGTACTTC	CASRGYLGGLAEQYF
-	15	TRBV6-5	TRBJ1-1	-	TGTGCCAGCAGCGAGGAAATAGGACAGTTCCCTGAAGCTTTCTTT	CASSEEIGQFPEAFF
once	13	TRBV6-4	TRBJ2-3	-	TGTGCCAGCAGTGTTTCATCGGCAGATACGCAGTATTTT	CASSVSSADTQYF
once	14	TRBV11-2	TRBJ2-2	-	TGTGCCAGCAGCTACCTCAGGGTAATCGGGGAGCTGTTTTTT	CASSYLRVIGELFF
-	16	TRBV4-2	TRBJ2-1	TRBD2	TGTGCCAGCAGCCAAGACGAACTAGCGGAATACAATGAGCAGTTCTTC	CASSQDELAEYNEQFF
-	15	TRBV5-6	TRBJ1-2	TRBD1	TGTGCCAGCAGCTCCTTTGGGACAGGGAATGAAGGCTACACCTTC	CASSSFGTGNEGYTF
-	17	TRBV7-2	TRBJ2-1	TRBD2	TGTGCCAGCAGCACTCGGACTAGCGGGAGAGGATACAATGAGCAGTTCTTC	CASSTRTSGRGYNEQFF
few	14	TRBV9	TRBJ1-3	-	TGTGCCAGCAATCCCCTCTCCTCTGGAAACACCATATATTTT	CASNPLSSGNTIYF
once	15	TRBV18	TRBJ1-3	-	TGTGCCAGCTCAGAGACAGCGAGCTCTGGAAACACCATATATTTT	CASSETASSGNTIYF
-	14	TRBV5-1	TRBJ2-7	-	TGCGCCAGCAGCTTGCTGACAGGTTCCTACGAGCAGTACTTC	CASSLLTGSYEQYF
-	14	TRBV5-6	TRBJ2-2	TRBD1	TGTGCCAGCATCATGGACAGGGGGCACGGGGAGCTGTTTTTT	CASIMDRGHGELFF
-	13	TRBV5-1	TRBJ1-5	-	TGCGCCAGCAGCAACGGACAGAATCAGCCCCAGCATTTT	CASSNGQNQPQHF
-	17	TRBV15	TRBJ2-5	TRBD1	TGTGCCACCAGCGGGTCGACAGGGGCGATATACCAAGAGACCCAGTACTTC	CATSGSTGAIYQETQYF
-	15	TRBV5-1	TRBJ2-7	TRBD2	TGCGCCAGCAGCTTGGCCCCGACTAGCGGGATCGAGCAGTACTTC	CASSLAPTSGIEQYF
-	16	TRBV19	TRBJ1-2	TRBD1	TGTGCCAGTATGACAGGGGGGCGACAAAGGCCTCATGGCTACACCTTC	CASMTGGRQRPHGYTF
-	16	TRBV6-6	TRBJ1-2	-	TGTGCCAGCAGCCACACCATGACAGATGCTAACTATGGCTACACCTTC	CASSHTMTDANYGYTF
-	17	TRBV5-6	TRBJ2-2	-	TGTGCCAGCAGCTTGAATCCAGGGGTGGAAAAGGACGGGGAGCTGTTTTTT	CASSLNPGVEKDGELFF
once	15	TRBV10-3	TRBJ2-1	-	TGTGCCATCAGTGAGTCCAATGGGCCCTACAATGAGCAGTTCTTC	CAISESNGPYNEQFF
-	14	TRBV19	TRBJ2-2	-	TGTGCCAGTAGTATAGGGCCCAACACCGGGGAGCTGTTTTTT	CASSIGPNTGELFF
-	14	TRBV5-1	TRBJ2-5	-	TGCGCCAGCAGCTTGTTCACAGTCCAAGAGACCCAGTACTTC	CASSLFTVQETQYF
-	15	TRBV28	TRBJ2-7	TRBD1	TGTGCCAGCAGTTCCTCCGGGACAGGGGGGTACGAGCAGTACTTC	CASSSSGTGGYEQYF